The count of the clone carrying this TCR beta chain is one. Its specificity is unknown. The entry originates in a study of CD8 T cells in ankylosing spondylitis. From the 5' RACE reads, TCRdb called clonotypes with MiXCR, one entry per CDR3 protein. The sample consists of 200,000 to 250,000 distinct CDR3 sequences, more than 9% of them appearing once. Broader study findings: CD8+ cells made up the disease-linked clones, which were relatively rare in peripheral blood.

Germline V gene sequence: CDR1 SEHNR, CDR2 FQNEAQ (reference sequence). With 1 base removed from V and 7 bases from J, the gap between germline ends came to 13 bases. The CDR3 loop spans 14 amino acids. The rearrangement uses TRBV7-9 and TRBJ1-1; D is perhaps TRBD1 (6 bases). The sample taken for sequencing was blood, either unsorted or a sorted T cell fraction (not recorded which). The TCR was taken from a male donor with ankylosing spondylitis or in good health (not recorded which). CDR3 protein: CASSLGRGIGEAFF. Here the CDR3 DNA reads TGTGCCAGCAGCTTAGGCAGGGGCATTGGTGAAGCTTTCTTT.